This passage covers 22 T cell receptor beta chains from one sample sequenced in a study of blood T cell repertoires in COVID-19. Libraries were prepared by immunoSEQ multiplex PCR; TCRdb keeps only in-frame clonotypes and omits some of them. Here the sample spans 200,000 to 250,000 clones, more than 85% being singletons. The material sequenced was peripheral blood. The receptor source for this set is a man aged 55 to 70 with COVID-19, enrolled during active disease.

The V call is TRBV6-5, the J call TRBJ1-2; a possible D gene is TRBD1 (6 bases). The CDR3 sequence is 14 residues long. With 5 bases removed from V and 3 bases from J, the gap between germline ends came to 13 bases. Germline CDR1 is MNHEY and CDR2 is SVGAGI. This chain's CDR3 is CASSTGTPHYGYTF. CDR3 in DNA: TGTGCCAGCAGTACCGGGACACCACACTATGGCTACACCTTC.

The chain combines TRBV18 with TRBJ1-6; the match to TRBD1 covers 11 bases. Germline V gene sequence: CDR1 KGHSH, CDR2 LQKENI. The junction had 10 bases not matched to a gene; V was cut back by 6 bases and J by 12 bases. This CDR3 comprises 15 residues. CDR3 bases: TGTGCCAGCTCTCCCGGGACAGGGGGAATTGGACCCCTCCACTTT. Its translation is CASSPGTGGIGPLHF.

In its sample, this clone was seen a few times. V is TRBV7-9 and J is TRBJ2-5, with no clear D. V was shortened by 1 base and J by 3 bases, with 9 bases between the two germline ends. This CDR3 has 14 residues. In germline, CDR1 is SEHNR, CDR2 FQNEAQ (reference sequence). The CDR3 DNA is TGTGCCAGCAGCTTAGGTCAATCTAAAGAGACCCAGTACTTC. Its translation is CASSLGQSKETQYF.

V gene TRBV7-2 combines with J gene TRBJ1-2; tentatively, D is TRBD1 (5 bases). The CDR3 loop spans 16 amino acids. The V and J ends lost 5 bases and 3 bases respectively, with 19 bases between them. Germline V gives CDR1 SGHTA, CDR2 FQGNSA. CDR3 region: CASSLLRQGVDYGYTF. For the CDR3, the DNA is TGTGCCAGCAGCCTACTTAGGCAGGGCGTAGACTATGGCTACACCTTC. The variable domain in full, with the rest retrieved from reference TRBV7-2 and TRBJ1-2, is GAGVSQSPSNKVTEKGKDVELRCDPISGHTALYWYRQSLGQGLEFLIYFQGNSAPDKSGLPSDRFSAERTGGSVSTLTIQRTQQEDSAVYLCASSLLRQGVDYGYTFGSGTRLTVV.

This rearrangement joins TRBV4-1 to TRBJ2-3; 9 nucleotides line up with TRBD2. The CDR3 sequence is 22 residues long. The J segment lost 1 base and the V segment lost 1 base, leaving 21 bases of the junction unmatched. Germline V CDR1 and CDR2: MGHRA, YSYEKL. CDR3 region: CASSQGIGGGAQLTSRTDTQYF. In nucleotides, the CDR3 is TGCGCCAGCAGCCAAGGCATTGGCGGGGGGGCACAACTAACTTCCCGCACAGATACGCAGTATTTT.

The CDR3 loop reads CASSLDRGSTNEKLFF. The CDR3 DNA sequence: TGTGCCAGCAGTCTAGACAGGGGATCAACTAATGAAAAACTGTTTTTT. The V and J genes are TRBV6-2 or TRBV6-3 and TRBJ1-4, with TRBD1 matching 8 bases. V gave up 5 bases and J gave up 0 bases; unmatched junction bases: 5. This CDR3 has 16 amino acids. The germline V gene encodes CDR1 MNHEY and CDR2 SVGEGT.

V is TRBV7-8 and J is TRBJ1-1; no reliable D call. The V end lost 5 bases, the J end lost 0 bases, and 7 bases lay between the germline ends. The CDR3 is 13 residues long. Germline V CDR1 and CDR2: SGHVS, FQNEAQ. CDR3 in DNA: TGTGCCAGCAGCCTACAATTGAACACTGAAGCTTTCTTT. Protein product: CASSLQLNTEAFF.

This clone was seen once. CDR3 amino acids: CSVGQGKDYGYTF. DNA for the CDR3: TGCAGCGTCGGACAGGGGAAGGACTATGGCTACACCTTC. The V gene is TRBV29-1, the J gene TRBJ1-2; 9 bases agree with TRBD1. The CDR3 extends over 13 amino acids. CDR1 is SQVTM, CDR2 ANQGSEA, per germline. J gave up 3 bases and V 6 bases, and 5 bases lay outside the gene matches. Combining the CDR3 with reference TRBV29-1 and TRBJ1-2 gives the whole variable domain SAVISQKPSRDICQRGTSLTIQCQVDSQVTMMFWYRQQPGQSLTLIATANQGSEATYESGFVIDKFPISRPNLTFSTLTVSNMSPEDSSIYLCSVGQGKDYGYTFGSGTRLTVV.

The chain links TRBV7-3 to TRBJ2-1, with D unresolved. The length of the CDR3 is 14 residues. The germline V gene encodes CDR1 SGHTA and CDR2 FQGTGA. V was pared by 4 bases and J by 10 bases, with 17 bases between. CDR3 in DNA: TGTGCCAGCAGCTCCGGGTCTTTATCTCGGGAGCAGTTCTTC. It yields the protein CASSSGSLSREQFF.

V gene TRBV6-5 combines with J gene TRBJ1-2, with a weak D call TRBD1 (6 bases). This CDR3 is 15 amino acids long. The V and J ends lost 5 bases and 6 bases respectively, with 19 bases between them. CDR1 and CDR2 from the germline V gene are MNHEY and SVGAGI. The CDR3 DNA is TGTGCCAGCAGTCCCCGACAGGCTAGGATGGATGGCTACACCTTC. As protein: CASSPRQARMDGYTF.

This clone was detected only once. This chain joins TRBV27 and TRBJ2-1; TRBD1 matches 7 bases. J lost 9 bases, V lost 5 bases, and 13 bases had no gene match. The CDR3 totals 15 residues. Germline V CDR1 and CDR2: MNHEY, SMNVEV (reference sequence). CDR3 nucleotides: TGTGCCAGCAGTATAACAGGGCCCCGACAGGGTGAGCAGTTCTTC. Its protein product is CASSITGPRQGEQFF.

Here the CDR3 reads CASSYSASGGETQFF. The CDR3 DNA follows: TGTGCCAGCAGTTACTCGGCTAGCGGGGGGGAAACGCAGTTCTTC. The chain joins TRBV6-5 to TRBJ2-1; TRBD2 matches 12 bases. V trimming: 0 bases; J trimming: 12 bases; junction bases outside the gene matches: 6. The CDR3 totals 15 residues. Germline-derived CDR1 and CDR2 are MNHEY and SVGAGI.

This clone was detected once. This sequence joins TRBV5-1 and TRBJ1-6, with TRBD1 identical over 9 bases. CDR3 length: 15 residues. J lost 7 bases, V lost 8 bases, and 10 bases had no gene match. The germline V gene encodes CDR1 SGHRS and CDR2 YFSETQ. CDR3: CASQQGANANSPLHF. CDR3 nucleotide sequence: TGCGCCAGTCAACAGGGGGCTAATGCCAATTCACCCCTCCACTTT.

V and J are TRBV2 and TRBJ1-2, with 8 bases aligning to TRBD1. V lost 7 bases, J lost 6 bases, and 13 bases stayed unmatched. The CDR3 length is 15 residues. CDR1 and CDR2 (germline): SNHLY, FYNNEI. The CDR3 nucleotides are TGTGCCAGCACCGATAATCAGGGGGCTGGGCATGGCTACACCTTC. Protein: CASTDNQGAGHGYTF.

In its sample, this clone was seen once. The V call is TRBV28, the J call TRBJ2-7; TRBD2 agrees at 8 bases. CDR1 is MDHEN, CDR2 SYDVKM, per germline. CDR3 length equals 16 residues. The V and J ends lost 2 bases and 5 bases, in that order; junction bases with no gene match: 11. CDR3 region: CASSLGWLAGKDEQYF. CDR3 coding DNA: TGTGCCAGCAGTTTAGGATGGCTAGCGGGTAAGGACGAGCAGTACTTC.

The V call is TRBV5-6, the J call TRBJ1-5; D might be TRBD1 (6 bases). The CDR3 is made up of 18 amino acids. Trimming pared 1 base from V and 3 bases from J, leaving 20 bases between. In germline, CDR1 is SGHDT, CDR2 YYEEEE. CDR3 protein: CASSLRLEWGLLNQPQHF. The CDR3 DNA sequence: TGTGCCAGCAGCTTGAGGCTGGAGTGGGGGCTCCTCAATCAGCCCCAGCATTTT. The full variable domain, rest sourced from reference TRBV5-6 and TRBJ1-5, is DAGVTQSPTHLIKTRGQQVTLRCSPKSGHDTVSWYQQALGQGPQFIFQYYEEEERQRGNFPDRFSGHQFPNYSSELNVNALLLGDSALYLCASSLRLEWGLLNQPQHFGDGTRLSIL.

The rearrangement links TRBV30 to TRBJ2-3; TRBD2 aligns across 12 bases. V shed 8 bases and J 4 bases; nucleotides not matched to a gene: 1. Germline CDR1 reads GTSNPN; CDR2 reads SVGIG (reference sequence). The length of the CDR3 is 12 residues. The chain's CDR3 is CAGTSGSDTQYF. In DNA, the CDR3 is TGTGCCGGGACTAGCGGGTCAGATACGCAGTATTTT.

This sequence joins TRBV14 and TRBJ1-5; D call uncertain. The V and J ends lost 0 bases and 6 bases respectively, with 12 bases between them. The CDR3 length is 15 residues. Germline V gives CDR1 SGHDN, CDR2 FVKESK. DNA for the CDR3: TGTGCCAGCAGCCAAGATGCGAGTCGGGGTCAGCCCCAGCATTTT. It is translated as CASSQDASRGQPQHF.

The chain joins TRBV12-3 or TRBV12-4 to TRBJ1-6; D perhaps matches TRBD1 (5 bases). This CDR3 has 13 amino acids. Deletions cut 8 bases from V and 7 bases from J, with 12 bases between. The CDR3 protein is CASLGGINSPLHF. The CDR3 DNA reads TGTGCCAGCCTGGGGGGTATCAATTCACCCCTCCACTTT.

The gene calls are TRBV7-2 and TRBJ2-2; D ambiguous. Germline values: CDR1 SGHTA, CDR2 FQGNSA. This CDR3 contains 16 residues. V gave up 2 bases and J gave up 0 bases, with 10 bases separating them. CDR3 protein: CASSLRTAPNTGELFF. In nucleotides, the CDR3 is TGTGCCAGCAGCTTAAGAACAGCCCCGAACACCGGGGAGCTGTTTTTT.

The chain couples TRBV5-1 to TRBJ1-5; D remains ambiguous. The CDR3 has 16 residues. Trimming pared 0 bases from V and 2 bases from J, leaving 12 bases between. Germline V gene data show CDR1 as SGHRS and CDR2 as YFSETQ. The CDR3 region is CASSLAPTRGNQPQHF. CDR3 DNA sequence: TGCGCCAGCAGCTTGGCCCCCACTAGGGGCAATCAGCCCCAGCATTTT.

This clone has only a few counts. This chain links TRBV5-6 with TRBJ2-1; 9 bases map to TRBD2. Germline values: CDR1 SGHDT, CDR2 YYEEEE. This CDR3 contains 15 residues. J lost 6 bases, V lost 2 bases, and 6 bases had no gene match. The CDR3 nucleotides are TGTGCCAGCAGCTTTGTAGCGGGAGCCCTCAATGAGCAGTTCTTC. It translates to CASSFVAGALNEQFF.